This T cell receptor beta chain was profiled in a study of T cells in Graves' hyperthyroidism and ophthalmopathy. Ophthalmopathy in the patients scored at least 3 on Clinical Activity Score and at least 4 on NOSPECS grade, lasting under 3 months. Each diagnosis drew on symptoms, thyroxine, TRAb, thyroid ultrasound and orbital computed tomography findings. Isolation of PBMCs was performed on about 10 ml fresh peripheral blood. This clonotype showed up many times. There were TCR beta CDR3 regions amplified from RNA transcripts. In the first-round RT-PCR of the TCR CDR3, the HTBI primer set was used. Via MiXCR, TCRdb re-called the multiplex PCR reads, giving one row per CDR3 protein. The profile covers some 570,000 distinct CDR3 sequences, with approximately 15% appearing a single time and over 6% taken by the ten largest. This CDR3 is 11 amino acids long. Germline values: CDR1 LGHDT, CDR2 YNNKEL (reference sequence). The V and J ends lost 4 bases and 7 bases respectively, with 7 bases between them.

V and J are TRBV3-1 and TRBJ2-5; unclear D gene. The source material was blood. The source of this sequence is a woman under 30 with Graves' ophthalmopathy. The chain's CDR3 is CASSPSRTQYF. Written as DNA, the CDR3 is TGTGCCAGCAGCCCCTCGAGGACCCAGTACTTC.